The rows below give T cell receptor beta chains drawn from one sample of a study of post-analysis software for immune sequencing data. TCRdb reanalysed the PCR reads using MiXCR and keeps one entry per CDR3 protein. The sample holds about 570,000 distinct CDR3 sequences, 34% seen once. The sequencing input was blood. The source is a girl between 2 and 17 years old with multiple sclerosis. CDR3s include the opening cysteine and the closing phenylalanine or tryptophan. D genes are given only for firm matches. Clone size is not always given. Where it is, it says once, few, many or a class for expanded clones.

cdr3_nt cdr3_aa d_call v_call clone_size j_call
TGTGCCAGCAGCTTAGAGTCCCCAGATACGCAGTATTTT CASSLESPDTQYF NA TRBV7-2 NA TRBJ2-3
TGTGCCAGCAGCACGGACAGGGGGACTGAAGCTTTCTTT CASSTDRGTEAFF TRBD1 TRBV5-8 few TRBJ1-1
TGTGCCAGCGGAGTTTTGGGTTTAGAGACCCAGTACTTC CASGVLGLETQYF NA TRBV14 NA TRBJ2-5
TGCAGTGCTAGACCTAGCGGGGACACAGATACGCAGTATTTT CSARPSGDTDTQYF TRBD2 TRBV20-1 NA TRBJ2-3
TGCGCCAGCAGCCAACCGACAGGGTACTCCTACGAGCAGTACTTC CASSQPTGYSYEQYF TRBD1 TRBV4-1 few TRBJ2-7
TGCAGCGTTGGGGGACGGAGCACAGATACGCAGTATTTT CSVGGRSTDTQYF NA TRBV29-1 once TRBJ2-3
TGTGCCAGCAGTTTGGGGGACAGGGGGAACACTGAAGCTTTCTTT CASSLGDRGNTEAFF TRBD1 TRBV12-3/TRBV12-4 once TRBJ1-1
TGCGCCAGCAGCCCCCTCGACAGGGGGCCTTACGAGCAGTACTTC CASSPLDRGPYEQYF TRBD1 TRBV4-1 NA TRBJ2-7
TGTGCCAGCAGCTTGGTGGCTCCCCAAGAAGCCCAGTACTTC CASSLVAPQEAQYF NA TRBV5-6 NA TRBJ2-7
TGTGCCACCAGCAGAGGACTTGGGGGTACTGAGCCCCAGCATTTT CATSRGLGGTEPQHF NA TRBV15 NA TRBJ1-5
TGTGCCAGCAACTCGGACTTTGGTTATGGCTACACCTTC CASNSDFGYGYTF NA TRBV7-9 NA TRBJ1-2
TGTGCCACCAGCAGAGATTTCATAAGGGGGGATCAAGAGACCCAGTACTTC CATSRDFIRGDQETQYF NA TRBV15 few TRBJ2-5